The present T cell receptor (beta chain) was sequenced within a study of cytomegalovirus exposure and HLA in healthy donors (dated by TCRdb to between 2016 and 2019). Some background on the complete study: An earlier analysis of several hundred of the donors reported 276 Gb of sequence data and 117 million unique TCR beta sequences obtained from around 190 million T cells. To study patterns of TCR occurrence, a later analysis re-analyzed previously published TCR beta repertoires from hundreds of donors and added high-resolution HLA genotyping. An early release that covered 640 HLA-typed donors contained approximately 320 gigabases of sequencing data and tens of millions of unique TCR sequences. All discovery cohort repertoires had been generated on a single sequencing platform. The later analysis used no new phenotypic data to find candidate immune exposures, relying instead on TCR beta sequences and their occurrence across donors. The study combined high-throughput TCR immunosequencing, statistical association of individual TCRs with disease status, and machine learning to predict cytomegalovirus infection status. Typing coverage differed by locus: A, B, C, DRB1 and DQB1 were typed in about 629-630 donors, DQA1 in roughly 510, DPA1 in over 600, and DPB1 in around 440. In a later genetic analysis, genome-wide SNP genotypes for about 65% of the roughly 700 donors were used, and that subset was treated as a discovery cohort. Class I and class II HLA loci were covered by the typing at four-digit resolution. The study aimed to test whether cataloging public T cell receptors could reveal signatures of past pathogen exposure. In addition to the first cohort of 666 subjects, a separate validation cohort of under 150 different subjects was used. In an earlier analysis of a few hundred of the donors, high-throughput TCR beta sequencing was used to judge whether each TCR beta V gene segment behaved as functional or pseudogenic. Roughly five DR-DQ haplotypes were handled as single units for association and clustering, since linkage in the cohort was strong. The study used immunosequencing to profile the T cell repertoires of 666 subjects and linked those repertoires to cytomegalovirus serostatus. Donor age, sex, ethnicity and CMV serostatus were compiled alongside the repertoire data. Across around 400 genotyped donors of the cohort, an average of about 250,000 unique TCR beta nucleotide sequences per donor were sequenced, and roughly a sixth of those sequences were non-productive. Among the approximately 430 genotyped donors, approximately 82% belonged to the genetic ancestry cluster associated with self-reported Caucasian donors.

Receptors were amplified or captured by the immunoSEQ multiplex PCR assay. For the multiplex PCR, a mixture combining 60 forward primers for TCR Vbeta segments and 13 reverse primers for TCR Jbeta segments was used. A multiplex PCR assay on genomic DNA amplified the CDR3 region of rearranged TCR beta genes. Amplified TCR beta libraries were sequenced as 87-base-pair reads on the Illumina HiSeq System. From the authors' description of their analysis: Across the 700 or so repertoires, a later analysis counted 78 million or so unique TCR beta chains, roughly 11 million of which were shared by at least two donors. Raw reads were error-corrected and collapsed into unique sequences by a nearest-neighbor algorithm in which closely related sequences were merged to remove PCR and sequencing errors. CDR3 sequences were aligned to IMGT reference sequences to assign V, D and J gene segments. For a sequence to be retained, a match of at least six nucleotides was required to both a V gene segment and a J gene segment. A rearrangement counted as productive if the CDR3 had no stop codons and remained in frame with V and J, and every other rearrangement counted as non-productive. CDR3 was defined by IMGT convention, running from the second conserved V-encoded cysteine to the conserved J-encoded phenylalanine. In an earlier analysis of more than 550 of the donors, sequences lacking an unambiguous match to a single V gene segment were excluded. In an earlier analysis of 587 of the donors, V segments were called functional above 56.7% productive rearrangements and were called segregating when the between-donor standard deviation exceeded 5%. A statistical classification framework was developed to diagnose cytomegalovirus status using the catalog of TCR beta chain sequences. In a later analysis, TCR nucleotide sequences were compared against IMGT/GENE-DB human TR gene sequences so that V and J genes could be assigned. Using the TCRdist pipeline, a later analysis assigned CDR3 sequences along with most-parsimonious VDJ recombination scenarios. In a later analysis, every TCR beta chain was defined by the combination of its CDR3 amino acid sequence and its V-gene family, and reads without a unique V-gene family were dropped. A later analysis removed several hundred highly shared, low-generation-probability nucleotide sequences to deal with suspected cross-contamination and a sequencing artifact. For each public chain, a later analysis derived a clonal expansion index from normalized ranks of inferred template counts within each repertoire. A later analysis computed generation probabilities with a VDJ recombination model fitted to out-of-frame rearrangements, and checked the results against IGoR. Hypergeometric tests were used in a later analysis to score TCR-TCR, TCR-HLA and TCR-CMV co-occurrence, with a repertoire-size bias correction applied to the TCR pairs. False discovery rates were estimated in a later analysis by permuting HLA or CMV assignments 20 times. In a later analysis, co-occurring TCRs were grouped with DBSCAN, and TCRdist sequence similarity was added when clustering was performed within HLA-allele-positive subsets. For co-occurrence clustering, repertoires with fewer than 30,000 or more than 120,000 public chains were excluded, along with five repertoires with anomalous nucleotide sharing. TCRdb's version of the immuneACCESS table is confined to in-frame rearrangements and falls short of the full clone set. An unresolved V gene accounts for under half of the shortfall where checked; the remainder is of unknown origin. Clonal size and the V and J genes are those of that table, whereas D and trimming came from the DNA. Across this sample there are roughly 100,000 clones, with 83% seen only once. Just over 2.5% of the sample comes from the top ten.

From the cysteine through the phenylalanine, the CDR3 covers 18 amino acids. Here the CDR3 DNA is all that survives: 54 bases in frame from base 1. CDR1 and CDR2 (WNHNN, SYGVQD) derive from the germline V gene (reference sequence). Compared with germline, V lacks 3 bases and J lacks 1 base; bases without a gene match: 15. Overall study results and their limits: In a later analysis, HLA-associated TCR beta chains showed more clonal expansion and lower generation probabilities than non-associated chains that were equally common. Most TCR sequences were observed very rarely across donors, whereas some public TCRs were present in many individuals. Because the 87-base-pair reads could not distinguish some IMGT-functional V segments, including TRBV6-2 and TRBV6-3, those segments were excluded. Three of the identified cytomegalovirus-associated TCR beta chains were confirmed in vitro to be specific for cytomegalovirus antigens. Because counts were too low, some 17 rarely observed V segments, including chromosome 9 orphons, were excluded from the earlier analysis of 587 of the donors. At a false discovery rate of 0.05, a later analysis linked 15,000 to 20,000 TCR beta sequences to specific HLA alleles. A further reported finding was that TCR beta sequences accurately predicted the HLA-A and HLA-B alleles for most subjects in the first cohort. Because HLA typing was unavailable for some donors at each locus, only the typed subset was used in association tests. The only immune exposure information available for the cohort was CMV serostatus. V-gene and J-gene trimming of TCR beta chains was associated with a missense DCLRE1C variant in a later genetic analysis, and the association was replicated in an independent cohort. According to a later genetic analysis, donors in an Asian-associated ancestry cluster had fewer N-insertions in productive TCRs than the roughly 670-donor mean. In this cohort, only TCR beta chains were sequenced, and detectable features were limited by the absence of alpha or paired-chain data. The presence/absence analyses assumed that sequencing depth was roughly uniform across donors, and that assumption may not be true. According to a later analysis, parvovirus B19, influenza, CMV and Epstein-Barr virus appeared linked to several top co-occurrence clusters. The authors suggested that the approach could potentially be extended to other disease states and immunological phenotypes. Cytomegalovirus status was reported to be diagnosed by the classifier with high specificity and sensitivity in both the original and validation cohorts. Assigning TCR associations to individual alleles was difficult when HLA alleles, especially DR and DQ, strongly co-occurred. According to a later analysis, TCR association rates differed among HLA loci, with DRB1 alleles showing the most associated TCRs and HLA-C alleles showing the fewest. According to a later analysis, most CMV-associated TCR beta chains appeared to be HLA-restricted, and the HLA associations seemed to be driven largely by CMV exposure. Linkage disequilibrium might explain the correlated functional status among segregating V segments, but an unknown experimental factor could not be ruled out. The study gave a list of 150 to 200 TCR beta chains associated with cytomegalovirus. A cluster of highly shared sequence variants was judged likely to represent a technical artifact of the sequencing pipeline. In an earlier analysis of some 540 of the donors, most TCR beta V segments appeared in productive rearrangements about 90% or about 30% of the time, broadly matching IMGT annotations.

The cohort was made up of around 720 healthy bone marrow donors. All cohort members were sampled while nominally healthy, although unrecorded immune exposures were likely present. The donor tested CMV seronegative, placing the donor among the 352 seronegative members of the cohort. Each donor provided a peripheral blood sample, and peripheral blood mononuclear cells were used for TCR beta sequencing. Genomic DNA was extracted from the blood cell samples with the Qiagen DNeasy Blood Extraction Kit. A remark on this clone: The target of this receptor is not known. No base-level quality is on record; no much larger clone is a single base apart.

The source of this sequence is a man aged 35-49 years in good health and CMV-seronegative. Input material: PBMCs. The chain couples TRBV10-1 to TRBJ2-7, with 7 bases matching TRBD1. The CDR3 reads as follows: CASSESDREKFPSYEQYF. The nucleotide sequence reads TGCGCCAGCAGTGAATCTGACAGGGAAAAATTCCCTTCCTACGAGCAGTACTTC.